The 20 T cell receptor beta chains below come from one sample, sequenced in a study of T cell repertoires in cytomegalovirus infection. TCRdb re-analysed the reads in MiXCR, keeping a single row per CDR3 protein. The sample holds approximately 490,000 distinct CDR3 sequences; around 11% are singletons and the top ten take 10%. The sample taken for sequencing was PBMCs. These receptors were collected from a human donor in good health (CMV status not recorded). Some clones in this sample may be carry-over from other donors' samples.

Many counts were recorded for this clonotype. Its ends do not fully match the called genes, so a read error is possible. The CDR3 spells CASSSALNNEQFF. In DNA form, the CDR3 reads TGTGCTAGCAGCTCCGCCTTAAACAATGAGCAGTTCTTC. The chain has TRBV7-7 and TRBJ2-1; D remains ambiguous. Germline CDR1 reads SSHAT; CDR2 reads FNYEAQ (reference sequence). This CDR3 contains 13 residues.

This clonotype came up many times. The chain has TRBV12-3 or TRBV12-4 and TRBJ2-7; perhaps D is TRBD1 or TRBD2 (7 bases each). The CDR3 runs 15 residues. V shed 7 bases and J shed 3 bases, with 19 bases lying between them. The CDR3 reads CASTAGGEPIYEQYF. The DNA of the CDR3 is TGTGCCAGCACCGCAGGGGGGGAACCCATCTACGAGCAGTACTTC.

At least ten counts were recorded for this clonotype. The chain combines TRBV5-1 with TRBJ1-2, with 7 bases lining up with TRBD1. V gave up 4 bases and J gave up 0 bases; unmatched junction bases: 3. This CDR3 has 14 residues. The germline V gene has CDR1 SGHRS and CDR2 YFSETQ. CDR3 in amino acids: CASSVDRANYGYTF. CDR3 sequence (DNA): TGCGCCAGCAGCGTAGACAGGGCTAACTATGGCTACACCTTC.

In its sample, this clonotype was seen many times. The V call is TRBV28, the J call TRBJ1-5; 7 nucleotides agree with TRBD1. Germline V gives CDR1 MDHEN, CDR2 SYDVKM. CDR3 length equals 15 residues. After removal of 6 bases from V and 0 bases from J, the junction contained 5 bases not matched to a gene. CDR3 in amino acids: CASSLGQVSNQPQHF. The CDR3, as DNA: TGTGCCAGCAGCCTCGGACAGGTTAGCAATCAGCCCCAGCATTTT.

This clonotype was detected only a few times. DNA of the CDR3: TGTGCCAGCAGCCGGGGTACTTGGACAGCCGATGAGCAGTACTTC. Encoded protein: CASSRGTWTADEQYF. The chain is built from TRBV4-2 and TRBJ2-7; D is possibly TRBD1 (6 bases). CDR1 and CDR2 from the germline V gene are LGHNA and YNFKEQ. The CDR3 length is 15 residues. V lost 4 bases, J lost 7 bases, and 20 bases lay in between.

This clonotype was observed a few times. The chain uses TRBV5-1 and TRBJ2-7, with TRBD1 matching 12 bases. The CDR3 has 16 amino acids. Trimming removed 0 bases from V and 4 bases from J; junction bases left unmatched: 5. Germline CDR1 and CDR2: SGHRS and YFSETQ. CDR3 sequence (DNA): TGCGCCAGCAGCTTGGTCGGGACAGGGGGCTTTTACGAGCAGTACTTC. Protein product: CASSLVGTGGFYEQYF.

There are many counts of this clonotype. The chain couples TRBV4-1 to TRBJ2-1; the match to TRBD2 covers 13 bases. The CDR3 has 17 residues. Germline CDR1 and CDR2: MGHRA and YSYEKL. J was trimmed by 8 bases and V by 1 base; bases with no gene match: 8. CDR3 residues: CASSQVYGTSGVDEQFF. In nucleotides, the CDR3 is TGCGCCAGCAGCCAAGTATACGGGACTAGCGGGGTTGATGAGCAGTTCTTC.

This clonotype showed up many times. V is TRBV6-1 and J is TRBJ1-5; TRBD1 agrees at 8 bases. Germline trimming cut 6 bases from V and 2 bases from J; bases unmatched to any gene: 15. This CDR3 is 18 amino acids long. Germline loops: CDR1 MNHNS, CDR2 SASEGT. The CDR3 loop is CASSPRGQGARGNQPQHF. CDR3 coding DNA: TGTGCCAGCAGCCCCAGGGGGCAGGGGGCTAGGGGCAATCAGCCCCAGCATTTT.

The chain recombines TRBV20-1 with TRBJ2-3, with 9 bases lining up with TRBD2. Per the germline V gene, CDR1 is DFQATT and CDR2 is SNEGSKA (reference sequence). This CDR3 comprises 15 residues. J lost 4 bases, V lost 5 bases, and 10 bases had no gene match. This chain's CDR3 is CSAPRGGGAADTQYF. DNA of the CDR3: TGCAGTGCTCCAAGGGGCGGGGGGGCTGCAGATACGCAGTATTTT.

This clonotype was observed a handful of times. This chain connects TRBV27 to TRBJ2-7; D is perhaps TRBD1 (5 bases). Germline V gene data show CDR1 as MNHEY and CDR2 as SMNVEV (reference sequence). This CDR3 region has 18 residues. Trimming stripped 3 bases from V and 3 bases from J, with 24 bases between. The CDR3 region is CASSFRYRLSPPYYEQYF. Here the CDR3 DNA reads TGTGCCAGCAGTTTTCGGTACAGGCTCTCCCCCCCGTACTACGAGCAGTACTTC.

This clonotype was recorded a few times. This rearrangement joins TRBV24-1 to TRBJ2-5; 10 nucleotides match TRBD2. The CDR3 runs to 18 residues. V lost 0 bases to trimming and J lost 5 bases; unmatched junction nucleotides: 11. Germline lookup yields CDR1 KGHDR and CDR2 SFDVKD. CDR3 protein: CATSDLSEREGLGETQYF. The CDR3 DNA sequence: TGTGCCACCAGTGATTTGTCGGAGCGGGAGGGCCTCGGGGAGACCCAGTACTTC.

This chain connects TRBV5-1 to TRBJ2-5; D not certain. Germline V gene lookup returns CDR1 SGHRS and CDR2 YFSETQ. This CDR3 has 13 amino acids. V was trimmed by 8 bases and J by 1 base, leaving 12 bases between them. The DNA for the CDR3 is TGCGCCAGTTTACCCGACGTCCAAGAGACCCAGTACTTC. Translation: CASLPDVQETQYF. Supplemented by reference TRBV5-1 and TRBJ2-5, the full variable domain reads KAGVTQTPRYLIKTRGQQVTLSCSPISGHRSVSWYQQTPGQGLQFLFEYFSETQRNKGNFPGRFSGRQFSNSRSEMNVSTLELGDSALYLCASLPDVQETQYFGPGTRLLVL.

This clonotype was picked up many times. The J gene is TRBJ2-7, the V gene TRBV5-6, with D maybe TRBD2 (5 bases). Germline values: CDR1 SGHDT, CDR2 YYEEEE. V was cut by 2 bases and J by 3 bases, with 15 bases left in between. CDR3 size: 15 residues. The CDR3 loop reads CASSFKGGWNYEQYF. CDR3 sequence (DNA): TGTGCCAGCAGCTTTAAAGGAGGATGGAACTACGAGCAGTACTTC.

The chain joins TRBV7-8 to TRBJ1-6; D unclear. The CDR3 has 14 amino acids. Trimming cost V 4 bases and J 10 bases, with 14 bases left between them. Germline-derived CDR1 and CDR2 are SGHVS and FQNEAQ. This CDR3 is CASSSPRGNSPLHF. CDR3 DNA sequence: TGTGCCAGCAGCTCCCCCCGGGGTAACTCACCCCTCCACTTT.

The sample holds many counts of this clonotype. The CDR3 DNA is TGTGCCAGCAGCTTAGAAGCCCTAGAGGAGCAGTTCTTC. Its translation: CASSLEALEEQFF. The rearrangement links TRBV7-2 to TRBJ2-1; D gene ambiguous. Trimming took 1 base from V and 10 from J, leaving 11 bases between them. The CDR3 has 13 residues. Germline V gives CDR1 SGHTA, CDR2 FQGNSA.

This clonotype turned up a few times. J is TRBJ2-1 and V is TRBV10-3; perhaps TRBD1 as D (6 bases). The germline gives CDR1 ENHRY, CDR2 SYGVKD. The CDR3 sequence is 15 residues long. The V gene lost 8 bases and the J gene lost 8 bases, with 22 bases spanning the gap. The DNA of the CDR3 is TGTGCCATCTCGACAGGTCCGGTAGCATCCGATGAGCAGTTCTTC. The encoded protein is CAISTGPVASDEQFF.

This clonotype has a count of ten or more. It is unclear where the CDR3 begins or ends on the DNA, so no DNA is shown, and the CDR3 is as TCRdb lists it. V and J are TRBV27 and TRBJ1-6. The CDR3 comprises 15 residues, both ends counted. Per germline, CDR1 MNHEY and CDR2 SMNVEV (reference sequence). This chain's CDR3 is CASSSSTVGGSPLHF.

This clonotype was recorded once. A read error may explain this, as a much larger clone is one base away. The chain carries TRBV6-5 and TRBJ1-2; 10 nucleotides agree with TRBD1. Germline CDR1 is MNHEY and CDR2 is SVGAGI. This CDR3 comprises 13 residues. V lost 8 bases to trimming and J lost 8 bases; unmatched junction nucleotides: 8. The CDR3 bases are TGTGCCAGCCTCGTGACAGGGGGCTGGGGCTACACCTTC. It yields the protein CASLVTGGWGYTF.

This clonotype appeared many times. The CDR3 DNA sequence: TGTGCCAGCAGCTTCAGTAGTTCCGGGGAGCTGTTTTTT. It codes for CASSFSSSGELFF. The chain carries TRBV7-9 and TRBJ2-2; D gene ambiguous. The CDR3 runs 13 residues. Between the trimmed V and J ends, which lost 3 bases and 6 bases, there was a span of 8 bases. The V gene's germline CDR1 is SEHNR and CDR2 FQNEAQ (reference sequence).

This clonotype has just a few counts. The rearrangement links TRBV5-4 to TRBJ2-1, with D maybe TRBD1 (6 bases). In germline, CDR1 is SGHNT, CDR2 YYREEE (reference sequence). The CDR3 runs to 14 residues. The V end lost 3 bases, the J end lost 7 bases, and 14 bases lay between the germline ends. CDR3 sequence reads: CASSSGVGWNEQFF. CDR3 DNA sequence: TGTGCCAGCAGCTCAGGGGTGGGTTGGAATGAGCAGTTCTTC.